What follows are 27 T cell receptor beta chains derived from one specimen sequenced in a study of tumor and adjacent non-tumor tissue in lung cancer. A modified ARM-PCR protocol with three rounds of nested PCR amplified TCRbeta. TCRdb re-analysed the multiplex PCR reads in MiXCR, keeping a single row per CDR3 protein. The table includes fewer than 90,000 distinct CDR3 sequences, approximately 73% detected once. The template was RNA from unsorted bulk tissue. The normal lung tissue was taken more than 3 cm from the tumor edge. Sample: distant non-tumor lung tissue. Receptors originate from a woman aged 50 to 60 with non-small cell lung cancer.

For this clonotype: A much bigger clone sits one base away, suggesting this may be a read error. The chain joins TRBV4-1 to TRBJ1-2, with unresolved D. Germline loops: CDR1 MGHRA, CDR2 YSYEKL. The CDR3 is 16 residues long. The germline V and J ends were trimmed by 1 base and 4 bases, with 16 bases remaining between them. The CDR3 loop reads CASSQVVGFGVYGYTF. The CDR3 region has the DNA TGCGCCAGCAGCCAAGTAGTCGGTTTCGGAGTCTATGGCTACACCTTC.

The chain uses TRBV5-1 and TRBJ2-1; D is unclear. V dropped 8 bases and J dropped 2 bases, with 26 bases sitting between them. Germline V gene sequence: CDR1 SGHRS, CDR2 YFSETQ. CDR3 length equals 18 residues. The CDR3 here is CASSPLVNGPGPYNEQFF. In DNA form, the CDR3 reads TGCGCCAGTAGCCCGCTAGTTAACGGGCCGGGCCCCTACAATGAGCAGTTCTTC.

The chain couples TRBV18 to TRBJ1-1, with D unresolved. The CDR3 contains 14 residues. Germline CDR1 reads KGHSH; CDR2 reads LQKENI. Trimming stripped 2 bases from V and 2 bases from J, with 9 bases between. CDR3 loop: CASSPMAGNTEAFF. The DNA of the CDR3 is TGTGCCAGCTCACCAATGGCAGGCAACACTGAAGCTTTCTTT.

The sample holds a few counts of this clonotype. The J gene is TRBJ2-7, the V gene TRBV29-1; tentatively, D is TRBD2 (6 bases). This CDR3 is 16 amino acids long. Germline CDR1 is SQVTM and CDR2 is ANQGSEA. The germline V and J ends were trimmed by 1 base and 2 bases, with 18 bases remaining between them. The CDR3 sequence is CSVEAPSWRAPYEQYF. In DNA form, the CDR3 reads TGCAGCGTTGAAGCCCCTAGTTGGAGGGCCCCCTACGAGCAGTACTTC.

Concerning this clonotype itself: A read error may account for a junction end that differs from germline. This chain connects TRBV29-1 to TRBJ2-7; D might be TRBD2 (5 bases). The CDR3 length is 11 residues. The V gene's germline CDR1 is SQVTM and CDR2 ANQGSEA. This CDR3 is CIVLEVYEQYF. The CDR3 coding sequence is TGCATCGTTCTGGAGGTCTACGAGCAGTACTTC.

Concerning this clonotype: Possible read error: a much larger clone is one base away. CDR3 in DNA: TGTGCCAGCTCCAGGGAGTTCTCAGTTACGCAGTATTTT. Translating it yields CASSREFSVTQYF. The chain combines TRBV28 with TRBJ2-3; D is possibly TRBD1 or TRBD2 (5 bases each). Germline CDR1 reads MDHEN; CDR2 reads SYDVKM. V lost 8 bases and J 8 bases, leaving 17 bases between the germline ends. The CDR3 is made up of 13 amino acids.

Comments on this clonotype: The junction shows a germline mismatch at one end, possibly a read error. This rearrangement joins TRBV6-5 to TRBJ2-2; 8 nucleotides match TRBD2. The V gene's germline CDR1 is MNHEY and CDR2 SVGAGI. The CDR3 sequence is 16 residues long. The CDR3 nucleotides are TGTGCTAGCGGGGACCCCACAGAGGGCGTTCACGGGGAGCTGTCTTTT. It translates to CASGDPTEGVHGELSF.

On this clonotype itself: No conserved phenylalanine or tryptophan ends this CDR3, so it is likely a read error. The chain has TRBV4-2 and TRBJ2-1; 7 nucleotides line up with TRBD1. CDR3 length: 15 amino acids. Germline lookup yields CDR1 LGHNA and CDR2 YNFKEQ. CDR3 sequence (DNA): TGCGCCAGCAGCCAAACCGGGACAGCATCCAATGAGCAGTTCCTC. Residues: CASSQTGTASNEQFL.

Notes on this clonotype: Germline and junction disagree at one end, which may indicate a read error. CDR3 sequence (DNA): TGTGCCAGCAGCTTAGTTAGGTACAGTTACAAGCAGCACTTC. It specifies CASSLVRYSYKQHF. The V gene is TRBV11-2, the J gene TRBJ2-7; D gene unclear. CDR3 size: 14 residues. Looked up from germline, CDR1 is SGHAT and CDR2 is FQNNGV.

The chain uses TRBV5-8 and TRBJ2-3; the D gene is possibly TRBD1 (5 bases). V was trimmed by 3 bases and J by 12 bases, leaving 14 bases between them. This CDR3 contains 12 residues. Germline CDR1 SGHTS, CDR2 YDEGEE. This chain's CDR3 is CASSSQADIQYF. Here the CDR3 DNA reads TGTGCCAGCAGCTCACAGGCAGATATACAGTATTTT.

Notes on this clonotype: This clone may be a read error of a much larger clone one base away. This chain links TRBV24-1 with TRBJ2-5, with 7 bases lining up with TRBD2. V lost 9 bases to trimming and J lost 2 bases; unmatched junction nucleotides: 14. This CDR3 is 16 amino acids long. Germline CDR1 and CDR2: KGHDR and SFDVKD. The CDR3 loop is CATGGLPGTDQETQYF. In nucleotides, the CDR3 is TGTGCCACCGGGGGACTACCGGGAACTGATCAAGAGACCCAGTACTTC.

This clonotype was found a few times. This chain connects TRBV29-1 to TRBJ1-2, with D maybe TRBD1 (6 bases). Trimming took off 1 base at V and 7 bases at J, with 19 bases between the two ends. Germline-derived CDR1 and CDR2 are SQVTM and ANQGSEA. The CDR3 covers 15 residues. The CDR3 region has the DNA TGCAGCGTTGAAGGGAAGGACAGCGGCTCTGGTGGCTACACCTTC. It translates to CSVEGKDSGSGGYTF.

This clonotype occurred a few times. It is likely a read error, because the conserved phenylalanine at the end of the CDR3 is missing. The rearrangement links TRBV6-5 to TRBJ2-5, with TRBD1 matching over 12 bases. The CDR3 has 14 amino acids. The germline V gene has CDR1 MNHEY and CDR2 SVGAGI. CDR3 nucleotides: TGTGCCAGCAGTAGGGACAGGGGGCAAGAGACTCAGTACTCC. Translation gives CASSRDRGQETQYS.

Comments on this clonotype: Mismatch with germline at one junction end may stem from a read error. CDR3 in DNA: TGTGCCAGCGGCTTGCGTCTTACCGGGACCGAGTTTGATGGCTACACCTTC. Amino acids: CASGLRLTGTEFDGYTF. The J gene is TRBJ1-2, the V gene TRBV5-6, with D possibly matching TRBD1 (5 bases). The CDR3 covers 17 residues. Germline V gene sequence: CDR1 SGHDT, CDR2 YYEEEE.

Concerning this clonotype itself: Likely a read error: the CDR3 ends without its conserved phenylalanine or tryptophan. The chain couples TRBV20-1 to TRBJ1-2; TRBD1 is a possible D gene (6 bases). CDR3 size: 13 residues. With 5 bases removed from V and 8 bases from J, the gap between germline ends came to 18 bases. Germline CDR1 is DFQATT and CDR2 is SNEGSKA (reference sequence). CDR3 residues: CSARPPGGSGYTS. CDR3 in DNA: TGCAGTGCTCGACCCCCCGGGGGCTCAGGCTACACCTCC.

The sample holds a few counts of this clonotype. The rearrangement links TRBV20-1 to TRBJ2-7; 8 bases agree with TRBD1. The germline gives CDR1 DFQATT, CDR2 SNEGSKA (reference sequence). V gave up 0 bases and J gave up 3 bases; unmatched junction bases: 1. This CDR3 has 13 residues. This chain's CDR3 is CSARDDRGYEQYF. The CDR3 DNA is TGCAGTGCTAGAGACGACAGGGGCTACGAGCAGTACTTC.

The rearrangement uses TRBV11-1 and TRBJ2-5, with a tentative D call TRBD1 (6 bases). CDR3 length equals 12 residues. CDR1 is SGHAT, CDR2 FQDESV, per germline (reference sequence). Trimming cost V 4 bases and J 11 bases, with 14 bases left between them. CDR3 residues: CASSSTRQEQYF. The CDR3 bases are TGTGCCAGCAGCTCGACGAGACAGGAACAGTACTTC.

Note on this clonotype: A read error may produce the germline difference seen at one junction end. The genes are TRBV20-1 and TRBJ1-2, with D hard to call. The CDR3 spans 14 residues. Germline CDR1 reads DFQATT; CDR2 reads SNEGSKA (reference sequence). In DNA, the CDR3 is TGCATTGCTGCCCTTTACAACCGCGGCTATGGCTACACCTTC. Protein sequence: CIAALYNRGYGYTF.

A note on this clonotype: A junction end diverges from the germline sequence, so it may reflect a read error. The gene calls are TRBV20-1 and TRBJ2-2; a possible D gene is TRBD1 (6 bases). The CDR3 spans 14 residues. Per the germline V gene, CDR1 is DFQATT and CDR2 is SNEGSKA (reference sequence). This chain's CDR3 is CGARMNRATGELFF. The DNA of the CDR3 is TGCGGTGCTAGAATGAACAGGGCGACCGGGGAGCTGTTTTTT.

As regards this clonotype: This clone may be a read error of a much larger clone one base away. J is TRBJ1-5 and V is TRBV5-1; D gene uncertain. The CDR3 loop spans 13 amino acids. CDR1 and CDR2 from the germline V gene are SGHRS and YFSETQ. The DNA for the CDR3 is TGCGCCAGCGCTCTTGACGGTAATCAGGCCCAGCATTTT. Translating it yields CASALDGNQAQHF.

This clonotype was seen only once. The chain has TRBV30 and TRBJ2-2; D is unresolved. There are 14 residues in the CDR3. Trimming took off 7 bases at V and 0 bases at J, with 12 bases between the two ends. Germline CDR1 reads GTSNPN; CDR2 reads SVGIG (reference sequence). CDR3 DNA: TGTGCCTTGAAGCCTGGACCGAACACCGGGGAGCTGTTTTTT. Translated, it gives CALKPGPNTGELFF.

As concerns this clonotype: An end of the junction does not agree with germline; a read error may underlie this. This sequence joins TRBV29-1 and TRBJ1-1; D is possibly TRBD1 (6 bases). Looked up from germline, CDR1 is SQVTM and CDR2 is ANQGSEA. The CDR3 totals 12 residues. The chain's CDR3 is CRVTTGGAEAFF. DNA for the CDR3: TGCAGAGTTACAACGGGGGGCGCTGAAGCTTTCTTC. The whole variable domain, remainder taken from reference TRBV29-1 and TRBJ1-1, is SAVISQKPSRDICQRGTSLTIQCQVDSQVTMMFWYRQQPGQSLTLIATANQGSEATYESGFVIDKFPISRPNLTFSTLTVSNMSPEDSSIYLCRVTTGGAEAFFGQGTRLTVV.

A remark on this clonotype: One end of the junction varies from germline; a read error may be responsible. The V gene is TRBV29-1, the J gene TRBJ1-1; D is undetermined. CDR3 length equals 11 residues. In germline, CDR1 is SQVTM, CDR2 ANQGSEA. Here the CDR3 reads CSVAWAGEVFF. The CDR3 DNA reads TGCAGCGTCGCGTGGGCCGGTGAAGTTTTCTTT. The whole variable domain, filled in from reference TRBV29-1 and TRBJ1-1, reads SAVISQKPSRDICQRGTSLTIQCQVDSQVTMMFWYRQQPGQSLTLIATANQGSEATYESGFVIDKFPISRPNLTFSTLTVSNMSPEDSSIYLCSVAWAGEVFFGQGTRLTVV.

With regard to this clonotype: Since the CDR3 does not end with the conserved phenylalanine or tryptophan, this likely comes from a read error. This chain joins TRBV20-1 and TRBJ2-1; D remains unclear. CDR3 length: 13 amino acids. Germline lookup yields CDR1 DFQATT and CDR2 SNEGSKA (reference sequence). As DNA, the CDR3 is TGCAGAGCTAGTGGGGTTATGATAGATGAGCAGTTCATC. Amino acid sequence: CRASGVMIDEQFI.

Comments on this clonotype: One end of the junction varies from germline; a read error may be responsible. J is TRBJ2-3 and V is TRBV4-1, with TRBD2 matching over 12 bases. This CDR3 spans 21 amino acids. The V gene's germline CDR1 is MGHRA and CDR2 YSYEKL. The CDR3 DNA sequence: TGTGCCAACAGCCAATGCTACCTAGCGGGAGGGCCCACCGTACCGCCAGATACGCAGTATTTT. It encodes CANSQCYLAGGPTVPPDTQYF.

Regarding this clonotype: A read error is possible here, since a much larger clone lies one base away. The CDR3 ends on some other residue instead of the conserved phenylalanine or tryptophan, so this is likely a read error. CDR3 sequence: CASSFLAGGASDTQYL. The CDR3 DNA reads TGCGCCAGCAGCTTCTTAGCGGGAGGGGCCTCAGATACGCAGTATTTA. The chain has TRBV5-1 and TRBJ2-3; 11 bases agree with TRBD2. Trimming took 2 bases from V and 4 from J; bases not matched to a gene: 6. This CDR3 contains 16 residues. Germline loops: CDR1 SGHRS, CDR2 YFSETQ.

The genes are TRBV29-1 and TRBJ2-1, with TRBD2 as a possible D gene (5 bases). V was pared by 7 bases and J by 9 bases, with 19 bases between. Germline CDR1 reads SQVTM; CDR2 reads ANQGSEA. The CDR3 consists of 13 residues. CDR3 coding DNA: TGCAGCGCCGAGAAGCAGGATGGAGGTGAGCAGTTCTTC. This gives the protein CSAEKQDGGEQFF.